The clone carrying this T cell receptor beta chain was counted a few times. This entry belongs to a study of cytomegalovirus exposure and HLA in healthy donors. Germline CDR1 SGDLS, CDR2 YYNGEE. This CDR3 is built from 16 residues. Trimming cost V 0 bases and J 3 bases; bases outside gene matches: 7. With 60 Vbeta and 13 Jbeta primers, the PCR was carried out. TCRdb keeps only in-frame clones here, not all; method: immunoSEQ multiplex PCR. The table lists over 130,000 clones, about 79% of them singletons. The TCR was taken from a male donor in good health and CMV-seronegative. The chain employs TRBV9 and TRBJ2-3, with TRBD2 identical over 7 bases. The specimen was PBMCs. The CDR3 bases are TGTGCCAGCAGCGTAGTATCAGCGGGACCTACAGATACGCAGTATTTT. Translated, it gives CASSVVSAGPTDTQYF.